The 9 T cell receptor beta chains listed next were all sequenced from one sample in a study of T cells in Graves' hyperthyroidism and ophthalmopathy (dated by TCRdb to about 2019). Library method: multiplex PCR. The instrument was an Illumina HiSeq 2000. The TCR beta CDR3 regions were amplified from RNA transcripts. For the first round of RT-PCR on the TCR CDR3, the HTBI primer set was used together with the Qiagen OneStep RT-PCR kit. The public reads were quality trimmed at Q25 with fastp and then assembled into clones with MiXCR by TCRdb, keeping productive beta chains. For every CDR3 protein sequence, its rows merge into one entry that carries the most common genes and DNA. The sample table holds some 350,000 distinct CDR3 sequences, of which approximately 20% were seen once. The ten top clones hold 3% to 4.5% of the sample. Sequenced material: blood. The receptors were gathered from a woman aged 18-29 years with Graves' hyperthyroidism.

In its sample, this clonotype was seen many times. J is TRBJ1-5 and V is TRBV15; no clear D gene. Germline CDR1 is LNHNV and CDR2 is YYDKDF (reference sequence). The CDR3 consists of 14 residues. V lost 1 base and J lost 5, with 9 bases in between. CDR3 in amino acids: CATSRGLYDQPQHF. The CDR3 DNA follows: TGTGCCACCAGCAGAGGACTGTACGATCAGCCCCAGCATTTT. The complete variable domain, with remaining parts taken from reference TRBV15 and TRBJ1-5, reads DAMVIQNPRYQVTQFGKPVTLSCSQTLNHNVMYWYQQKSSQAPKLLFHYYDKDFNNEADTPDNFQSRRPNTSFCFLDIRSPGLGDTAMYLCATSRGLYDQPQHFGDGTRLSIL.

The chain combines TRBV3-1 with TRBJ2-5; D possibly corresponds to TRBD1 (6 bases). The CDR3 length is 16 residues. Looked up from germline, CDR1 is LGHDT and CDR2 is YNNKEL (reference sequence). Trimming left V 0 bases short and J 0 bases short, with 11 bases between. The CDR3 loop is CASSQETRGYQETQYF. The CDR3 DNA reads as TGTGCCAGCAGCCAAGAAACGAGGGGGTACCAAGAGACCCAGTACTTC.

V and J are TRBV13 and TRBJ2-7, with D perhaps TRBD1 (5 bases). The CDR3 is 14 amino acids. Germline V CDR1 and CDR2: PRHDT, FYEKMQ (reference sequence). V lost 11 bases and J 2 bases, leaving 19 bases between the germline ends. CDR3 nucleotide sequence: TGTGCCGGCGGCTTATTGCAGGGTACCTACGAGCAGTACTTC. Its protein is CAGGLLQGTYEQYF.

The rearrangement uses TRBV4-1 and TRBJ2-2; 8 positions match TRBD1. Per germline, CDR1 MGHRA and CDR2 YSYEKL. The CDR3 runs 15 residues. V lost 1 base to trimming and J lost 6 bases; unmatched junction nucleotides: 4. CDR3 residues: CASSQGTGGPGELFF. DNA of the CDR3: TGCGCCAGCAGCCAAGGTACAGGGGGTCCCGGGGAGCTGTTTTTT.

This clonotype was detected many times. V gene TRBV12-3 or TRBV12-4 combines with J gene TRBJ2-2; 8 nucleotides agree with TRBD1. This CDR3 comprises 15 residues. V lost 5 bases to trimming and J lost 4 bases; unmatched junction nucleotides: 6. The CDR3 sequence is CASSPDQGATGELFF. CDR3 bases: TGTGCCAGCAGTCCCGATCAGGGGGCCACCGGGGAGCTGTTTTTT.

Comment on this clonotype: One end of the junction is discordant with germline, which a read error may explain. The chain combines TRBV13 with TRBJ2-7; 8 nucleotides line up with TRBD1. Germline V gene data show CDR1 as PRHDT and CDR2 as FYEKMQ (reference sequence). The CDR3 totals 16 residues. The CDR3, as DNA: TGTGCCAGCAGCCTAGGGCGGTGGACAGGGAATTACGAGCAGTACTTC. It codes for CASSLGRWTGNYEQYF.

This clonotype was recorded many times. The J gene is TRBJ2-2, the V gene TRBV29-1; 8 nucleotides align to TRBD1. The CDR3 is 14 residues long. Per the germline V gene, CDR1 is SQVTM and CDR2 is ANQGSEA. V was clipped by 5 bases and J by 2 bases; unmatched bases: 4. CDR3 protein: CSVSRGLNTGELFF. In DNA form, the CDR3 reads TGCAGCGTTTCCAGGGGGCTTAACACCGGGGAGCTGTTTTTT.

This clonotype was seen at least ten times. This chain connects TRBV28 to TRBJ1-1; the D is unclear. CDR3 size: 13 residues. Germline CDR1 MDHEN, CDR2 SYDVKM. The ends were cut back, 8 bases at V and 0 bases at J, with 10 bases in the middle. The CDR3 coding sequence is TGTGCCAGCGGCCCGCGATTGAACACTGAAGCTTTCTTT. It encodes CASGPRLNTEAFF.

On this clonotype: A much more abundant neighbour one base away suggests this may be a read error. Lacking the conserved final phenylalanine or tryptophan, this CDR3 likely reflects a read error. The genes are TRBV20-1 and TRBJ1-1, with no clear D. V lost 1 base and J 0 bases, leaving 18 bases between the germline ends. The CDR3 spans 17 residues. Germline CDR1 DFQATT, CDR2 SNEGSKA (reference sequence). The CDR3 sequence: CSARGEYPCAMNTEAFL. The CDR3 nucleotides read TGCAGTGCTAGAGGGGAATACCCTTGCGCAATGAACACTGAAGCTTTCTTG.